A single sample is the source of the 21 T cell receptor beta chains below, sequenced in a study of T cells expressing NK-cell markers. With the 5' RACE reads reprocessed, TCRdb shows one record per CDR3 protein and no DNA. Its listing shows about 380,000 distinct CDR3 sequences. Input material: blood T cells: a sorted CD56 or NKG2C T cell subset, CD4+ or CD8+ T cells, or bulk PBMC T cells (not recorded which). The origin of the receptors is a man aged 18-69 years in good health.

CDR3: CASKPGQGSYEQYF. V gene TRBV12-3 or TRBV12-4 combines with J gene TRBJ2-7; absent DNA, TCRdb's TRBD1 call cannot be checked. The CDR3 is 14 residues long.

Here the CDR3 reads CAWSRPGDTEAFF. The chain joins TRBV30 to TRBJ1-1; the D gene TCRdb calls, TRBD1, cannot be checked with no DNA. The CDR3 loop spans 13 amino acids. Germline V gene lookup returns CDR1 GTSNPN and CDR2 SVGIG (reference sequence).

The chain is built from TRBV6-1 and TRBJ2-1; TCRdb's assignment of TRBD2 cannot be checked, as there is no DNA. CDR1 and CDR2 (germline): MNHNS, SASEGT. This CDR3 is built from 17 residues. CDR3 protein: CASSGTSLNRVYNEQFF.

The chain couples TRBV3-1 to TRBJ2-3; the D call from TCRdb, TRBD2, cannot be confirmed without DNA. Germline CDR1 is LGHDT and CDR2 is YNNKEL (reference sequence). The length of the CDR3 is 13 residues. The CDR3 loop reads CASSQFGPDGEYF.

The CDR3 is CASRGGGQRSAKNIQYF. This chain connects TRBV12-3 or TRBV12-4 to TRBJ2-4; TCRdb picks TRBD1, but there is no DNA to check that call. This CDR3 has 17 amino acids.

The V gene is TRBV20-1, the J gene TRBJ2-5; TCRdb's D call, TRBD1, is unchecked because there is no DNA. The CDR3 sequence is 17 residues long. Per the germline V gene, CDR1 is DFQATT and CDR2 is SNEGSKA (reference sequence). The CDR3 is CSADKSSGGFNQETQYF.

The chain joins TRBV6-5 to TRBJ2-1; lacking DNA, the TRBD2 call made by TCRdb goes unchecked. The germline gives CDR1 MNHEY, CDR2 SVGAGI. The CDR3 covers 14 residues. The CDR3 spells CASSSQAGGFEQFF.

The V gene is TRBV9, the J gene TRBJ2-3; lacking DNA, the TRBD1 call made by TCRdb goes unchecked. Germline CDR1 is SGDLS and CDR2 is YYNGEE. The CDR3 totals 16 residues. The CDR3 sequence: CASSVAMRGGGDTQYF.

V gene TRBV20-1 combines with J gene TRBJ1-1; TCRdb reports TRBD1, a call that lacks DNA to check it against. Germline lookup yields CDR1 DFQATT and CDR2 SNEGSKA (reference sequence). This CDR3 has 13 residues. The CDR3 loop is CSADNRGTSEAFF.

The chain employs TRBV7-9 and TRBJ1-4. Germline V gene data show CDR1 as SEHNR and CDR2 as FQNEAQ (reference sequence). The CDR3 sequence is 15 residues long. CDR3 sequence reads: CASSPTGGTNEKLFF. Full variable domain (missing parts from reference TRBV7-9 and TRBJ1-4): DTGVSQNPRHKITKRGQNVTFRCDPISEHNRLYWYRQTLGQGPEFLTYFQNEAQLEKSRLLSDRFSAERPKGSFSTLEIQRTEQGDSAMYLCASSPTGGTNEKLFFGSGTQLSVL.

The rearrangement joins TRBV9 to TRBJ2-3; without DNA, the TCRdb call of TRBD1 cannot be checked. Germline V gives CDR1 SGDLS, CDR2 YYNGEE. This CDR3 is built from 16 residues. This CDR3 is CASSVARGFDTDTQYF.

The CDR3 loop reads CASSLRPPQGPIHYEQYF. The V and J genes are TRBV27 and TRBJ2-7; there is no DNA to check the TCRdb D call of TRBD1. The CDR3 sequence is 18 residues long. Germline CDR1 is MNHEY and CDR2 is SMNVEV (reference sequence).

This chain links TRBV28 with TRBJ1-2. Germline values: CDR1 MDHEN, CDR2 SYDVKM. The CDR3 length is 15 residues. CDR3 protein: CASSRLDSAGAGYTF.

The rearrangement joins TRBV20-1 to TRBJ1-6; the TCRdb D gene call, TRBD1, has no DNA to confirm it. The CDR3 loop spans 16 amino acids. Germline V gives CDR1 DFQATT, CDR2 SNEGSKA (reference sequence). Here the CDR3 reads CSAPLLGSSYNSPLHF.

This chain uses TRBV6-4 with TRBJ2-7; the D call from TCRdb, TRBD1, cannot be confirmed without DNA. The CDR3 runs to 18 residues. Looked up from germline, CDR1 is MRHNA and CDR2 is SNTAGT. The CDR3 is CASSDSPTPGQGSHEQYF.

The chain has TRBV11-2 and TRBJ1-5; the TCRdb D gene call, TRBD1, has no DNA to confirm it. This CDR3 is built from 17 residues. The germline gives CDR1 SGHAT, CDR2 FQNNGV. The CDR3 reads CASSLDSPGTGTQPQHF.

This chain connects TRBV7-9 to TRBJ2-7; TCRdb's D gene call, TRBD1, goes unchecked for lack of DNA. Germline V gene lookup returns CDR1 SEHNR and CDR2 FQNEAQ (reference sequence). The CDR3 loop spans 16 amino acids. This CDR3 reads CASSLWGSGSSYEQYF.

The CDR3 loop is CASRRGDGRTDTQYF. The gene calls are TRBV19 and TRBJ2-3; TCRdb selects TRBD2, and the lack of DNA leaves this call unchecked. Per germline, CDR1 LNHDA and CDR2 SQIVND (reference sequence). The CDR3 consists of 15 residues.

This chain uses TRBV4-2 with TRBJ2-1; the TCRdb D gene call, TRBD2, has no DNA to confirm it. The germline V gene encodes CDR1 LGHNA and CDR2 YNFKEQ. CDR3 length: 19 amino acids. The CDR3 here is CASSRQRDASGVRYNEQFF.

The chain combines TRBV12-3 or TRBV12-4 with TRBJ2-6. There are 15 residues in the CDR3. CDR3 amino acids: CASSLGGSGANVLTF.

This chain connects TRBV6-1 to TRBJ1-6; TCRdb reports TRBD1, a call that lacks DNA to check it against. The length of the CDR3 is 13 residues. Germline V lookup: CDR1 MNHNS, CDR2 SASEGT. The CDR3 is CASTWGGGSPADF.